This is a list of T cell receptor beta chains from one sample in a study of blood T cells in healthy people across ages. TCRdb ran MiXCR on the 5' RACE reads and lists one entry per CDR3 protein. The data show about 1.1 million distinct CDR3 sequences, 35% to 40% seen once. Sample: blood. These receptors were collected from a man between 18 and 29 years old in good health. Both conserved end residues are part of each CDR3. A D gene is named only where the DNA matches it firmly. Size tells how often a clone was seen (once, few, many) or the class of an expanded clone, and some rows leave it out.

j_call d_call v_call clone_size cdr3_nt cdr3_aa
TRBJ2-3 - TRBV14 few TGTGCCAGCAGCCGGGGACTTCAAGATACGCAGTATTTT CASSRGLQDTQYF
TRBJ2-3 - TRBV24-1 - TGTGCCACCAGTGATAGGACAGGGAGGGCAGATACGCAGTATTTT CATSDRTGRADTQYF
TRBJ2-3 TRBD1 TRBV6-5 - TGTGCCAGCAGTTACCGGGACAGGGGTTCAGATACGCAGTATTTT CASSYRDRGSDTQYF
TRBJ2-1 TRBD1 TRBV7-3 few TGTGCCAGCAGCTTCTATCCGGGACAGAACAATGAGCAGTTCTTC CASSFYPGQNNEQFF
TRBJ1-5 - TRBV7-2 - TGTGCCAGCAGCTTAGCGGATTGGCAGCCCCAGCATTTT CASSLADWQPQHF
TRBJ1-2 - TRBV12-3/TRBV12-4 - TGTGCCAGCAGCTCAGGGTTCAATGGCTACACCTTC CASSSGFNGYTF
TRBJ2-2 TRBD1 TRBV2 - TGTGCCAGCAGTGCGAGCGGGACAGGGGGCACCGGGGAGCTGTTTTTT CASSASGTGGTGELFF
TRBJ2-3 - TRBV24-1 few TGTGCCACCAGTGATCAAAACACAGATACGCAGTATTTT CATSDQNTDTQYF
TRBJ2-6 - TRBV7-3 once TGTGCCAGCAGCTTAGTGAGGTCCGGGGCCAACGTCCCGACTTTC CASSLVRSGANVPTF
TRBJ2-1 TRBD2 TRBV10-3 - TGTGCCATTAGCGGGGGGGGGACAGATTACAATGAGCAGTTCTTC CAISGGGTDYNEQFF
TRBJ1-2 TRBD1 TRBV29-1 many TGCAGCGCAGCAACAGGGGCATATGGCTACACCTTC CSAATGAYGYTF
TRBJ2-1 TRBD2 TRBV12-3/TRBV12-4 - TGTGCCAGCAGCCAACTAGCGGGGGGGCCCACCTACAATGAGCAGTTCTTC CASSQLAGGPTYNEQFF
TRBJ1-5 TRBD1 TRBV5-1 few TGCGCCAGCAGCACCACAGGGGGCTTGGATCAGCCCCAGCATTTT CASSTTGGLDQPQHF
TRBJ1-2 - TRBV20-1 many TGCAGTGCTAGTACCGGGGGCTCTGGCTACACCTTC CSASTGGSGYTF
TRBJ1-1 - TRBV20-1 - TGCAGTGCTCTCCGGGCCAACACTGAAGCTTTCTTT CSALRANTEAFF
TRBJ2-7 TRBD1 TRBV7-9 few TGTGCCAGCAGCGGACGGACAGGGAGCTACGAGCAGTACTTC CASSGRTGSYEQYF
TRBJ1-1 - TRBV25-1 few TGTGCCAGCGGCCTAGGATCTACTGAAGCTTTCTTT CASGLGSTEAFF
TRBJ2-7 - TRBV29-1 many TGCAGCGTCTCCGGGAGCTACGAGCAGTACTTC CSVSGSYEQYF
TRBJ1-2 - TRBV7-2 - TGTGCCAGCAGCTTAGATTCACGGGGCTATGGCTACACCTTC CASSLDSRGYGYTF
TRBJ1-1 - TRBV9 - TGTGCCAGCAGCGTAAAGCAGACGAACACTGAAGCTTTCTTT CASSVKQTNTEAFF
TRBJ2-5 - TRBV11-2 few TGTGCCAGCAGCTTAGTGGTCCGACAGGCTTTGAGGGAGACCCAGTACTTC CASSLVVRQALRETQYF
TRBJ2-1 - TRBV9 - TGTGCCAGCAGCGTAGAACAGGAGTCCTACAATGAGCAGTTCTTC CASSVEQESYNEQFF
TRBJ1-1 - TRBV20-1 - TGCAGTGCTGGAGCCCCAAGAACTTACACTGAAGCTTTCTTT CSAGAPRTYTEAFF
TRBJ1-2 TRBD1 TRBV15 - TGTGCCACCAGCGAAACACAAGCCGGGACAGGGTATGGCTACACCTTC CATSETQAGTGYGYTF
TRBJ1-2 - TRBV2 many TGTGCCAGCAGTGAGTCGGCAGGGCAGGCCAACTATGGCTACACCTTC CASSESAGQANYGYTF
TRBJ2-5 - TRBV7-2 once TGTGCCAGCAGCTCAGAGTTCGTTCAGTCCCAGTACTTC CASSSEFVQSQYF
TRBJ2-1 TRBD2 TRBV4-3 - TGCGCCAGCAGCCCCCACTTACTAGCGGGGGGGCCCTCCTACAATGAGCAGTTCTTC CASSPHLLAGGPSYNEQFF
TRBJ2-1 TRBD2 TRBV2 few TGTGCCAGCAGAGGGACTAGACAGGTCGATGAGCAGTTCTTC CASRGTRQVDEQFF
TRBJ2-3 - TRBV4-3 - TGCGCCAGCAGCCAAGAATCGGGGAAAGCAGATACGCAGTATTTT CASSQESGKADTQYF
TRBJ2-1 TRBD1 TRBV4-3 - TGCGCCAGCAGCCAAGATTGGGACAGGGGGCTTGGACCCCCAAACAATGAGCAGTTCTTC CASSQDWDRGLGPPNNEQFF
TRBJ1-1 TRBD1 TRBV20-1 - TGCAGTGCTAGAGATTCCCGGAAACAGGGGCTTTGGAGCACTGAAGCTTTCTTT CSARDSRKQGLWSTEAFF
TRBJ1-2 TRBD1 TRBV6-4 few TGTGCCGGACGACAGGGGCGCTGGGATGGCTACACCTTC CAGRQGRWDGYTF
TRBJ2-1 TRBD1 TRBV11-3 few TGTGCCAGCAGCTCCCGGACAGGGATCTACAATGAGCAGTTCTTC CASSSRTGIYNEQFF
TRBJ1-2 TRBD1 TRBV20-1 few TGCAGTGCTAGAGATCTGATCGGCAGGGGGCGAAGTGGCTACACCTTC CSARDLIGRGRSGYTF
TRBJ2-3 - TRBV3-1 once TGTGCCAGCAGCCATGATTGGAGCACAGATACGCAGTATTTT CASSHDWSTDTQYF
TRBJ2-7 - TRBV6-2/TRBV6-3 few TGTGCCAGCAGTGACTCACCCGGGTACGAGCAGTACTTC CASSDSPGYEQYF
TRBJ2-3 - TRBV3-1 few TGTGCCAGCAGCCAAAGAGTGACAGATACGCAGTATTTT CASSQRVTDTQYF
TRBJ2-1 TRBD1 TRBV2 - TGTGCCAGCAGTGGGACAGGGTCCCGGTACAATGAGCAGTTCTTC CASSGTGSRYNEQFF
TRBJ1-2 TRBD1 TRBV10-3 few TGTGCCATCAGCCGGACAGGGATGTACGGTAACACCTTC CAISRTGMYGNTF
TRBJ2-3 - TRBV3-1 few TGTGCCAGCAGCCTAGGGAACAGGCCCGCGTCGGTGGATACGCAGTATTTT CASSLGNRPASVDTQYF
TRBJ2-7 - TRBV6-1 - TGTGCCAGCAGTGAAATTGACAGCTACGAGCAGTACTTC CASSEIDSYEQYF
TRBJ2-3 TRBD1 TRBV29-1 - TGCAGCGTTGACGGGGACAGAAGAAATCAGTATTTT CSVDGDRRNQYF
TRBJ1-2 - TRBV19 - TGTGCCAGTATCAGCGGGCGGGGCTACACCTTC CASISGRGYTF
TRBJ2-7 - TRBV2 many TGTGCCAGCAGGGATAACTACGAGCAGTACTTC CASRDNYEQYF
TRBJ1-6 - TRBV10-3 few TGTGCCATCAGTGAGTTGCCGAATCCACCCCTCCACTTT CAISELPNPPLHF
TRBJ2-4 - TRBV6-2/TRBV6-3 - TGTGCCAGCAGGGACGGTGGGGCGGCCAAAAACATTCAGTACTTC CASRDGGAAKNIQYF
TRBJ1-2 TRBD1 TRBV25-1 - TGTGCCAGCACCCCCTACGGGGACAGTGCCGGCTACACCTTC CASTPYGDSAGYTF
TRBJ2-1 TRBD2 TRBV2 few TGTGCCAGCACGTCGGAGCGGGGGGCTAACTCCTACAATGAGCAGTTCTTC CASTSERGANSYNEQFF
TRBJ1-5 - TRBV6-6 few TGTGCCAGCAGTTACAGGCCCATCATATCCAATCAGCCCCAGCATTTT CASSYRPIISNQPQHF
TRBJ2-5 - TRBV5-1 many TGTGCCAGCAGTTTAGAGGGGACCCAGTACTTC CASSLEGTQYF
TRBJ2-7 TRBD1 TRBV4-3 - TGCGCCAGCAGCCAAGAACCGGGACAGGGAAAGCAGTACTTC CASSQEPGQGKQYF
TRBJ2-4 TRBD2 TRBV3-1 - TGTGCCAGCAGCCAAGTATCATGGGCGGGGGGCTGGGAGCAGTACTTC CASSQVSWAGGWEQYF
TRBJ2-3 - TRBV6-5 - TGTGCCAGCAGTTACTCGATGGCTACAGATACGCAGTATTTT CASSYSMATDTQYF
TRBJ2-7 - TRBV6-2/TRBV6-3 - TGTGCCAGCAGTAACTTAGCGGATATTTACAATGAGCAGTACTTC CASSNLADIYNEQYF
TRBJ2-5 - TRBV27 few TGTGCCAGCAGCTATAAACCGAGCGAGACCCAGTACTTC CASSYKPSETQYF
TRBJ1-2 TRBD1 TRBV6-5 - TGTGCCAGCAGTTACGTCTTGGGGGGACAGGGTGTCGATTATGGCTACACCTTC CASSYVLGGQGVDYGYTF
TRBJ2-3 - TRBV25-1 once TGTGCCAGCAGTATGGACTTGTTTGCAGATACGCAGTATTTT CASSMDLFADTQYF
TRBJ2-3 - TRBV20-1 - TGCAGTGCTAGGGATCCCCTTGGATGGGATACGCAGTATTTT CSARDPLGWDTQYF
TRBJ1-4 - TRBV5-4 once TGTGCCAGCAGCGCCGGACAGAATGAAAAACCGTTTTTT CASSAGQNEKPFF
TRBJ1-5 TRBD1 TRBV2 few TGTGCCAGCAGCTATGGACAGGCCAATCAGCCCCAGCATTTT CASSYGQANQPQHF